This T cell receptor beta chain originates from a study of blood T cell repertoires in COVID-19. Participants reported their clinical history, and cohort assignment relied on those reports. Each recovered donor of Cohort 3 presented with two negative PCRs, clearance, or symptom resolution. Profiled with immunoSEQ multiplex PCR; TCRdb holds only in-frame clones, not every one. This sample has about 150,000 clones; around four fifths occur once, and the top ten carry 6.2%. Sequenced: PBMCs or T cells enriched from blood (not recorded which). The receptor was isolated from a woman between 40 and 50 years old who had recovered from COVID-19.

CDR3 in DNA: TGTGCCAGCAGCGTACCCGGGACAGGGCGGGAAGATACGCAGTATTTT. This codes for CASSVPGTGREDTQYF. The chain recombines TRBV21-1 with TRBJ2-3; the DNA was not used to check the table's D call, TRBD1. TRBV21-1 is a pseudogene locus. The CDR3 length is 16 residues.